This T cell receptor (beta chain) was obtained from a study of T cell responses to AZD1222 COVID-19 vaccine. Notes on the study in general: Seropositive AZD1222 recipients at baseline numbered only six or seven. Reports say nearly half of spike-specific TCRs go after unmutated variant regions. Donor demographics were predominantly white British with a female majority; clonal diversity may be underestimated. The peak T cell response came first, and repertoires were sampled only after it.

This table comes from immunoSEQ multiplex PCR, and its TCRdb copy is limited to in-frame clones, with some not included. The sample lists around 220,000 clones; about 94% were seen once. Of note for this clone: What it recognizes is unknown.

The CDR3 contains 10 residues. V dropped 6 bases and J dropped 11 bases, with 8 bases sitting between them. CDR1 is SNHLY, CDR2 FYNNEI, per germline. Sequencing was performed on peripheral blood, taken 28 days after the second dose of the MenACWY control vaccine. The sequence was obtained from an adult who received the MenACWY meningococcal vaccine as a control. The V and J genes are TRBV2 and TRBJ2-1; D ambiguous. The CDR3 sequence is CASSHLKQFF. In DNA form, the CDR3 reads TGTGCCAGCAGCCACCTTAAGCAGTTCTTC.